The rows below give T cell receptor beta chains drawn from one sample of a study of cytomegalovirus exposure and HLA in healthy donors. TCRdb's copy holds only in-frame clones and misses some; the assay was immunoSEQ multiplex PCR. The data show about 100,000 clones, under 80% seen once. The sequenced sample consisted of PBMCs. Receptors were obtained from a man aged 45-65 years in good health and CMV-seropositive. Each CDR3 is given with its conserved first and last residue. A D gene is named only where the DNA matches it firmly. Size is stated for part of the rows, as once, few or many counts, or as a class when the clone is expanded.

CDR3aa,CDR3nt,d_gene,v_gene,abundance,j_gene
CASSQSGNTGELFF,TGTGCCAGCAGCCAATCAGGGAACACCGGGGAGCTGTTTTTT,-,TRBV6-5,-,TRBJ2-2
CASSHLTGDEAFF,TGTGCCAGCAGCCATTTAACAGGTGATGAAGCTTTCTTT,-,TRBV6-5,few,TRBJ1-1
CASSSTGDTEAFF,TGCGCCAGCAGCTCCACAGGGGACACTGAAGCTTTCTTT,TRBD1,TRBV5-1,few,TRBJ1-1
CASSVAPGGNEKLFF,TGTGCCAGCAGCGTAGCCCCGGGGGGAAATGAAAAACTGTTTTTT,-,TRBV9,-,TRBJ1-4
CATMAQGARDYGYPF,TGTGCCACTATGGCGCAGGGGGCGCGCGACTATGGCTACCCCTTC,TRBD1,TRBV6-5,-,TRBJ1-2
CASRTYDRSSLNTEAFF,TGTGCCAGCAGGACCTACGACAGAAGCAGCCTGAACACTGAAGCTTTCTTT,-,TRBV27,-,TRBJ1-1
CASSFGQGVTQYF,TGTGCCAGCAGCTTCGGCCAGGGTGTTACCCAGTACTTC,-,TRBV7-8,once,TRBJ2-5
CASSLDQGGSYEQYF,TGCGCCAGCAGCTTGGATCAGGGAGGTTCCTACGAGCAGTACTTT,-,TRBV5-1,-,TRBJ2-7
CASSPAYYSNQPQHF,TGTGCCAGCAGCCCAGCCTACTATAGCAATCAGCCCCAGCATTTT,-,TRBV6-5,-,TRBJ1-5
CATRGQGRGNTIYF,TGTGCCACCAGGGGACAGGGCCGAGGAAACACCATATATTTT,TRBD1,TRBV10-3,-,TRBJ1-3
CASSLAGGPYEQYF,TGTGCCAGCAGTTTGGCGGGGGGGCCTTACGAGCAGTACTTC,TRBD2,TRBV25-1,-,TRBJ2-7
CASRQEGAMSNQPQHF,TGTGCCAGCAGACAGGAGGGGGCGATGAGCAATCAGCCCCAGCATTTT,TRBD1,TRBV19,-,TRBJ1-5
CASTGQGGFAGYTF,TGTGCCAGCACCGGACAGGGCGGGTTCGCTGGCTACACCTTC,TRBD1,TRBV5-4,once,TRBJ1-2
CASSATGPGEQYF,TGTGCCAGCAGCGCCACAGGGCCTGGGGAGCAGTACTTC,-,TRBV2,-,TRBJ2-5
CASSSSDSLTLSGNTIYF,TGTGCCAGCAGCTCCTCAGACAGTTTAACTCTCTCTGGAAACACCATATATTTT,-,TRBV7-2,-,TRBJ1-3
CAWSKDRGEQYF,TGTGCCTGGAGTAAGGACAGGGGCGAGCAGTACTTC,TRBD1,TRBV30,-,TRBJ2-7
CASTELAGGQYQETQYF,TGTGCCAGCACGGAACTAGCGGGGGGACAGTACCAAGAGACCCAGTACTTC,TRBD2,TRBV2,-,TRBJ2-5
CASSSGVQVGPQHF,TGTGCCAGCAGCTCAGGGGTCCAGGTAGGGCCCCAGCATTTT,-,TRBV7-9,-,TRBJ1-5
CASSLIGRTYEQYF,TGTGCCAGCAGTTTAATAGGGAGAACCTACGAGCAGTACTTC,-,TRBV27,-,TRBJ2-7
CAISVGTGAAGYTF,TGTGCCATCAGTGTGGGGACAGGGGCTGCTGGCTACACCTTC,TRBD1,TRBV10-3,-,TRBJ1-2
CASSLARSTSYEQYF,TGTGCCAGCAGCTTAGCGCGTTCCACCTCCTACGAGCAGTACTTC,-,TRBV7-2,-,TRBJ2-7
CASSTGSTEAFF,TGTGCCAGCAGTACAGGGAGCACTGAAGCTTTCTTT,-,TRBV6-1,-,TRBJ1-1
CSVVRETQYF,TGCAGCGTTGTGAGAGAGACCCAGTACTTC,-,TRBV29-1,few,TRBJ2-5
CASSLIRGMNTEAFF,TGTGCCAGCAGCCTGATCAGGGGCATGAACACTGAAGCTTTCTTT,-,TRBV14,few,TRBJ1-1
CASSVGTQNTEAFF,TGTGCCAGCAGCGTAGGGACACAGAACACTGAAGCTTTCTTT,-,TRBV9,-,TRBJ1-1
CASSLWGLSTDTQYF,TGTGCCAGCAGTCTGTGGGGCCTTAGCACAGATACGCAGTATTTT,-,TRBV7-2,-,TRBJ2-3
CASTLGHPGLGYTF,TGTGCCAGCACCTTGGGCCACCCAGGGCTTGGCTACACCTTC,-,TRBV6-5,few,TRBJ1-2
CASSQHRRDRPYNEQFF,TGCGCCAGCAGTCAACACCGCCGGGACAGGCCCTACAATGAGCAGTTCTTC,TRBD1,TRBV23-1,-,TRBJ2-1
CASSKFPSRQGTYEQYF,TGTGCCAGCAGCAAATTCCCATCCCGACAGGGAACCTACGAGCAGTACTTC,TRBD1,TRBV7-6,-,TRBJ2-7
CASSPAGRRGYTF,TGTGCCAGCTCACCAGCGGGGAGAAGGGGCTACACCTTC,-,TRBV18,-,TRBJ1-2
CASSPGASGNYEQYF,TGTGCCAGCTCACCAGGGGCTAGCGGAAATTACGAGCAGTACTTC,TRBD2,TRBV18,few,TRBJ2-7
CASSGPGQNSPLHF,TGTGCCAGCAGCGGACCGGGACAGAATTCACCCCTCCACTTT,TRBD1,TRBV9,-,TRBJ1-6
CASGYGQGEEAFF,TGTGCTAGTGGATACGGACAGGGCGAAGAAGCTTTCTTT,TRBD1,TRBV12-5,few,TRBJ1-1
CASSGGGSHNEQFF,TGCGCCAGCAGCGGGGGGGGGTCCCACAATGAGCAGTTCTTC,TRBD2,TRBV5-1,-,TRBJ2-1
CASSPPTRVAGYTF,TGTGCCAGCTCACCACCGACTCGGGTAGCGGGCTACACCTTC,-,TRBV18,once,TRBJ1-2
CASSIDRVSSYGYTF,TGTGCCAGTAGTATAGATCGGGTATCCAGCTATGGCTACACCTTC,-,TRBV19,-,TRBJ1-2
CASSSRTGNTEAFF,TGTGCCAGCAGTTCCCGGACAGGGAACACTGAAGCTTTCTTT,TRBD1,TRBV6-5,-,TRBJ1-1
CASSKQGATYNEQFF,TGTGCCAGCAGCAAGCAGGGGGCAACCTACAATGAGCAGTTCTTC,TRBD1,TRBV7-3,-,TRBJ2-1
CASSQDPSSGGAVQDTQYF,TGCGCCAGCAGCCAAGATCCCTCTAGCGGGGGGGCAGTCCAAGATACGCAGTATTTT,TRBD2,TRBV4-1,-,TRBJ2-3
CASNRGGPADTQYF,TGTGCCAGCAATCGCGGGGGTCCGGCAGATACGCAGTATTTT,TRBD2,TRBV6-1,-,TRBJ2-3
CASSSGLAGSWDHNEQFF,TGTGCCAGCAGCTCGGGACTAGCGGGTAGTTGGGACCACAATGAGCAGTTCTTC,TRBD2,TRBV7-2,-,TRBJ2-1
CASSHRRGGASTDTQYF,TGTGCCAGCAGCCACCGGAGGGGGGGGGCGAGCACAGATACGCAGTATTTT,-,TRBV11-2,-,TRBJ2-3
CASSEAGVAKNIQYF,TGTGCCAGCAGTGAAGCCGGGGTAGCCAAAAACATTCAGTACTTC,-,TRBV6-1,-,TRBJ2-4
CASNNHREPQHF,TGTGCCAGTAACAACCACCGGGAGCCCCAGCATTTT,-,TRBV19,-,TRBJ1-5
CAITETEDTEAFF,TGTGCCATCACTGAAACGGAGGACACTGAAGCTTTCTTT,-,TRBV10-3,-,TRBJ1-1
CATKGGDTEAFF,TGTGCCACAAAGGGGGGGGACACTGAAGCTTTCTTT,-,TRBV6-5,-,TRBJ1-1
CASSLQAGTQYF,TGTGCCAGCAGCTTACAGGCGGGGACCCAGTACTTC,-,TRBV7-2,-,TRBJ2-5
CASSQVAGGPDTQYF,TGTGCCAGCAGCCAAGTGGCGGGGGGGCCAGATACGCAGTATTTT,TRBD2,TRBV4-2,-,TRBJ2-3
CAWGQGSNQPQHF,TGTGCCTGGGGGCAGGGGAGCAATCAGCCCCAGCATTTT,-,TRBV30,-,TRBJ1-5
CASSGRQGLPYGYTF,TGTGCCAGCAGTGGTCGACAGGGGTTACCCTATGGCTACACCTTC,TRBD1,TRBV6-1,-,TRBJ1-2
CASSQGGTNEKLFF,TGTGCCAGCAGCCAAGGGGGAACTAATGAAAAACTGTTTTTT,-,TRBV7-8,-,TRBJ1-4
CASSVGATDTQYF,TGTGCCAGCAGCGTAGGGGCAACAGATACGCAGTATTTT,-,TRBV9,once,TRBJ2-3
CASTISGGPTSGYEQYF,TGTGCCAGCACCATAAGCGGGGGTCCCACCTCAGGCTACGAGCAGTACTTC,TRBD2,TRBV28,-,TRBJ2-7
CASSLGTVGYEQYF,TGTGCCAGCAGCCTTGGGACAGTGGGCTACGAGCAGTACTTC,TRBD1,TRBV28,-,TRBJ2-7
CASSLSRGRAFF,TGTGCCAGCAGTTTATCTCGGGGTCGAGCTTTCTTT,-,TRBV28,-,TRBJ1-1
CASSSPPRTAVSNSPLHF,TGTGCCAGCAGCTCACCCCCAAGGACAGCCGTCTCTAATTCACCCCTCCACTTT,-,TRBV11-3,-,TRBJ1-6
CASSRGNEQFF,TGTGCCAGCAGCAGGGGCAATGAGCAGTTCTTC,-,TRBV6-5,-,TRBJ2-1